This is a list of T cell receptor beta chains from one sample in a study of shared clonotypes between healthy human individuals. Libraries were prepared by immunoSEQ multiplex PCR; TCRdb keeps only in-frame clonotypes and omits some of them. Counted here are about 490,000 clones, about 78% occurring once; the ten biggest clones make up more than 10%. The source material was PBMCs. These receptors all stem from a middle-aged woman in good health. Some clones in this sample may be carry-over from other donors' samples. Both conserved end residues are part of each CDR3. A D gene is named only where the DNA matches it firmly. Only part of the rows carry a size: once, few, many, or a class if the clone is expanded.

j_call	v_call	d_call	clone_size	cdr3_aa	cdr3_nt
TRBJ2-2	TRBV19	-	-	CASRDSSNTGELFF	TGTGCCAGTAGGGACAGCTCGAACACCGGGGAGCTGTTTTTT
TRBJ2-2	TRBV7-9	-	-	CASSLVLATGELFF	TGTGCCAGCAGCTTAGTGTTGGCCACCGGGGAGCTGTTTTTT
TRBJ1-3	TRBV7-6	TRBD1	few	CASSPRQGGGNTIYF	TGTGCCAGCAGCCCTCGACAGGGGGGTGGAAACACCATATATTTT
TRBJ1-2	TRBV27	TRBD1	-	CASSTWTGGVFSGYTF	TGTGCCAGCAGTACATGGACAGGGGGAGTTTTTTCTGGCTACACCTTC
TRBJ2-7	TRBV29-1	-	-	CSVVETAYEQYF	TGCAGCGTTGTTGAGACAGCCTACGAGCAGTACTTC
TRBJ2-1	TRBV29-1	-	-	CSVEDKWGFPNNEQFF	TGCAGCGTTGAAGATAAATGGGGCTTTCCAAACAATGAGCAGTTCTTC
TRBJ1-6	TRBV28	TRBD1	-	CASSLRTGFNSPLHF	TGTGCCAGCAGTTTACGGACAGGATTCAATTCACCCCTCCACTTT
TRBJ2-5	TRBV2	-	-	CASSEQGTETQYF	TGTGCCAGCAGTGAACAGGGGACGGAGACCCAGTACTTC
TRBJ2-1	TRBV5-1	-	-	CASSLESSGNEQFF	TGCGCCAGCAGCTTGGAGTCGAGTGGTAATGAGCAGTTCTTC
TRBJ2-2	TRBV30	TRBD2	-	CAWSVEGGRRAGELFF	TGTGCCTGGAGTGTTGAGGGCGGGAGGAGGGCCGGGGAGCTGTTTTTT
TRBJ1-2	TRBV7-9	-	many	CASSPETGFNYGYTF	TGTGCCAGCAGCCCCGAAACAGGGTTCAACTATGGCTACACCTTC
TRBJ1-3	TRBV28	-	once	CASSSPSGDSGNTIYF	TGTGCCAGCAGTTCCCCCTCAGGAGACTCTGGAAACACCATATATTTT
TRBJ2-5	TRBV7-2	TRBD2	few	CASSRSGRGETQYF	TGTGCCAGCAGCCGATCAGGGAGGGGAGAGACCCAGTACTTC
TRBJ1-2	TRBV2	-	-	CASSGDRRGYTF	TGTGCCAGCAGTGGGGACCGCAGGGGCTACACCTTC
TRBJ2-1	TRBV18	TRBD2	-	CASSELAGGPLNEQFF	TGTGCCAGCTCAGAGCTAGCGGGAGGGCCGTTGAATGAGCAGTTCTTC
TRBJ1-2	TRBV6-1	-	-	CASSDRDYGYTF	TGTGCCAGCAGTGACAGGGACTATGGCTACACCTTC
TRBJ2-3	TRBV5-1	TRBD2	-	CASSPRSAGGTDTQYF	TGCGCCAGCAGCCCCCGGTCAGCGGGAGGTACAGATACGCAGTATTTT
TRBJ2-1	TRBV7-3	-	-	CASSLTGGRSYNEQFF	TGTGCCAGCAGCTTAACGGGGGGGCGTTCCTACAATGAGCAGTTCTTC
TRBJ2-7	TRBV9	-	-	CASSVAGDTYEQYF	TGTGCCAGCAGCGTAGCCGGGGACACCTACGAGCAGTACTTC
TRBJ2-1	TRBV25-1	TRBD1	many	CASSRFLGTGNEQFF	TGTGCCAGCAGTAGATTTCTTGGGACAGGGAATGAGCAGTTCTTC
TRBJ1-2	TRBV11-2	-	once	CASRRGLGYGYTF	TGTGCCAGCAGACGTGGGCTCGGCTATGGCTACACCTTC
TRBJ1-2	TRBV5-5	TRBD1	-	CASSGGDRGYGYTF	TGTGCCAGCAGCGGGGGGGACAGAGGCTATGGCTACACCTTC
TRBJ2-6	TRBV15	-	-	CATSREGTSSGANVLTF	TGTGCCACCAGCAGAGAGGGAACCAGCTCTGGGGCCAACGTCCTGACTTTC
TRBJ2-5	TRBV18	-	-	CASSPQRGAEETQYF	TGTGCCAGCTCACCTCAACGGGGGGCGGAGGAGACCCAGTACTTC
TRBJ2-3	TRBV7-3	-	few	CASSRDSSTDTQYF	TGTGCCAGCAGCCGGGACTCTAGCACAGATACGCAGTATTTT
TRBJ2-1	TRBV4-3	TRBD2	-	CASSQASGGTYNEQFF	TGCGCCAGCAGCCAAGCTAGCGGGGGTACCTACAATGAGCAGTTCTTC
TRBJ2-7	TRBV28	-	-	CASSHPRRPYEQYF	TGTGCCAGCAGTCACCCAAGACGCCCCTACGAGCAGTACTTC
TRBJ2-5	TRBV27	TRBD2	-	CASRLAGQETQYF	TGTGCCAGCAGACTAGCGGGACAAGAGACCCAGTACTTC
TRBJ2-1	TRBV11-3	-	-	CASSEPGIEANEQFF	TGTGCCAGCAGCGAGCCGGGAATTGAAGCCAATGAGCAGTTCTTC
TRBJ1-4	TRBV7-9	-	-	CASSRPGLQEKLFF	TGTGCCAGCAGCCGGCCGGGCCTCCAGGAAAAACTGTTTTTT
TRBJ1-1	TRBV7-9	-	-	CASSSSVGGNTEAFF	TGTGCCAGCAGCTCATCAGTGGGGGGGAACACTGAAGCTTTCTTT
TRBJ2-2	TRBV27	-	-	CASSFDGINTGELFF	TGTGCCAGCAGTTTTGATGGGATAAACACCGGGGAGCTGTTTTTT
TRBJ2-5	TRBV6-5	-	-	CASSYKGRGQETQYF	TGTGCCAGCAGTTACAAGGGCAGGGGCCAAGAGACCCAGTACTTC
TRBJ1-2	TRBV7-8	-	-	CASSLDGPDYGYTF	TGTGCCAGCAGCTTAGATGGACCCGACTATGGCTACACCTTC
TRBJ2-5	TRBV7-6	-	few	CASSLGGVQETQYF	TGTGCCAGCAGCTTGGGGGGAGTACAAGAGACCCAGTACTTC
TRBJ2-1	TRBV7-9	TRBD2	few	CASSPVGGRAIAEQFF	TGTGCCAGCAGCCCAGTCGGGGGGAGGGCCATTGCTGAGCAGTTCTTC
TRBJ2-4	TRBV2	TRBD1	-	CASSRDRAWNIQYF	TGTGCCAGCAGCCGGGACAGGGCTTGGAACATTCAGTACTTC
TRBJ2-3	TRBV28	TRBD1	once	CASSFWTGDTDTQYF	TGTGCCAGCAGTTTCTGGACAGGGGACACAGATACGCAGTATTTT
TRBJ2-5	TRBV7-2	-	-	CASSHPRETQYF	TGTGCCAGCAGCCACCCTCGGGAGACCCAGTACTTC
TRBJ1-2	TRBV30	-	-	CAWSAGGDDYGYTF	TGTGCCTGGAGTGCCGGGGGCGACGACTATGGCTACACCTTC
TRBJ2-2	TRBV5-6	TRBD1	-	CASRRTGDTGELFF	TGTGCCAGCAGGCGGACAGGGGACACCGGGGAGCTGTTTTTT
TRBJ2-5	TRBV15	-	-	CATSKGGMYQETQYF	TGTGCCACCAGCAAGGGCGGAATGTACCAAGAGACCCAGTACTTC
TRBJ1-2	TRBV28	TRBD1	few	CASSLLGQGDGYTF	TGTGCCAGCAGTTTACTGGGACAGGGGGATGGCTACACCTTC
TRBJ1-1	TRBV7-2	-	-	CASSFSTEAFF	TGTGCCAGCAGCTTCAGCACTGAAGCTTTCTTT
TRBJ2-7	TRBV18	-	-	CASSPQDGYEQYF	TGTGCCAGCTCCCCGCAGGATGGCTACGAGCAGTACTTC
TRBJ2-2	TRBV5-6	-	-	CASSSTGELFF	TGTGCCAGCAGCTCGACCGGGGAGCTGTTTTTT
TRBJ2-2	TRBV6-5	-	-	CASSSRATGELFF	TGTGCCAGCAGCTCAAGGGCGACCGGGGAGCTGTTTTTT
TRBJ2-5	TRBV28	-	-	CASSPQDGQETQYF	TGTGCCAGCAGTCCGCAGGACGGGCAAGAGACCCAGTACTTC
TRBJ2-5	TRBV7-2	TRBD2	-	CASSLAGTSIETQYF	TGTGCCAGCAGCTTAGCGGGGACTAGCATTGAGACCCAGTACTTC
TRBJ1-6	TRBV30	TRBD1	-	CALNRGNSPLHF	TGTGCCTTGAACAGGGGAAATTCACCCCTCCACTTT
TRBJ1-2	TRBV28	-	-	CASSFSGTYGYTF	TGTGCCAGCAGTTTCTCCGGGACCTATGGCTACACCTTC
TRBJ1-1	TRBV29-1	TRBD1	few	CSVVGDRVNTEAFF	TGCAGCGTTGTTGGGGACAGGGTAAACACTGAAGCTTTCTTT
TRBJ1-1	TRBV6-6	-	-	CAISRGALSYNTEAFF	TGTGCCATCTCACGGGGGGCCCTCTCGTACAACACTGAAGCTTTCTTT
TRBJ1-5	TRBV7-9	-	-	CASSPAHVNQPQHF	TGTGCCAGCAGCCCCGCCCACGTAAATCAGCCCCAGCATTTT
TRBJ1-6	TRBV6-5	-	-	CASSYSSGTNNSPLHF	TGTGCCAGCAGTTACTCGTCAGGGACGAATAATTCACCCCTCCACTTT